The 21 T cell receptor beta chains below come from one sample, sequenced in a study of radiotherapy plus CTLA-4 blockade in lung cancer. Sequencing was performed with immunoSEQ multiplex PCR; in TCRdb, only in-frame clones are kept and a portion is missing. The sample consists of 70,000 to 90,000 clones, approximately 80% of them appearing once. This specimen was peripheral blood, taken from a patient treated with radiotherapy plus ipilimumab. These receptor sequences come from a human donor with non-small cell lung cancer who had stable disease on radiotherapy plus ipilimumab.

The rearrangement joins TRBV5-5 to TRBJ1-5; TRBD1 aligns across 10 bases. The CDR3 consists of 14 residues. V was clipped by 5 bases and J by 7 bases; unmatched bases: 6. CDR1 SGHKS and CDR2 YYEKEE come from the germline V gene (reference sequence). CDR3 nucleotides: TGTGCCAGCAGTTCGGACAGGGGGGACCAGCCCCAGCATTTT. It codes for CASSSDRGDQPQHF.

As DNA, the CDR3 is TGTGCCAGCAGTCCCTTTAATTGGAGCCAAGAGACCCAGTACTTC. Translating it yields CASSPFNWSQETQYF. The rearrangement links TRBV28 to TRBJ2-5; D unclear. Germline V gene lookup returns CDR1 MDHEN and CDR2 SYDVKM. The CDR3 contains 15 residues. The V gene lost 5 bases and the J gene lost 1 base, with 14 bases spanning the gap.

The rearrangement uses TRBV9 and TRBJ2-3, with D maybe TRBD2 (6 bases). The CDR3 contains 15 residues. Germline V gene data show CDR1 as SGDLS and CDR2 as YYNGEE. The V gene lost 4 bases and the J gene lost 6 bases, with 18 bases spanning the gap. In nucleotides, the CDR3 is TGTGCCAGCAGCCTCACCGGGACTCGTCAGGATACGCAGTATTTT. It is translated as CASSLTGTRQDTQYF.

The CDR3 here is CASSAPGGIYEQYF. CDR3 DNA: TGTGCCAGCAGTGCACCGGGAGGGATCTACGAGCAGTACTTC. V is TRBV25-1 and J is TRBJ2-7; 8 bases align to TRBD2. This CDR3 has 14 residues. V trimming: 4 bases; J trimming: 3 bases; junction bases outside the gene matches: 5. The germline V gene encodes CDR1 MGHDK and CDR2 SYGVNS.

The CDR3 loop is CASSLRWGDGDYGYTF. The CDR3 DNA is TGTGCCAGCAGTTTAAGGTGGGGGGACGGGGACTATGGCTACACCTTC. The chain has TRBV28 and TRBJ1-2; D possibly corresponds to TRBD1 (5 bases). Per the germline V gene, CDR1 is MDHEN and CDR2 is SYDVKM. With 2 bases removed from V and 3 bases from J, the gap between germline ends came to 16 bases. The CDR3 spans 16 residues.

The chain carries TRBV11-2 and TRBJ2-2, with 7 bases lining up with TRBD1. Trimming at V came to 5 bases and at J to 6 bases, leaving 6 bases not matched to a gene. This CDR3 has 14 residues. Germline values: CDR1 SGHAT, CDR2 FQNNGV. CDR3 DNA: TGTGCCAGCAGCCCAAGACAGGGTTCCGGGGAGCTGTTTTTT. It yields the protein CASSPRQGSGELFF.

This clone is a singleton in its sample. The chain links TRBV25-1 to TRBJ1-5; a possible D gene is TRBD1 (5 bases). This CDR3 has 16 amino acids. The V and J ends lost 3 bases and 3 bases respectively, with 15 bases between them. Germline V gene data show CDR1 as MGHDK and CDR2 as SYGVNS. CDR3 residues: CASSDQGDGFNQPQHF. CDR3 sequence (DNA): TGTGCCAGCAGTGACCAGGGAGACGGTTTCAATCAGCCCCAGCATTTT.

This rearrangement joins TRBV10-1 to TRBJ2-7; perhaps TRBD2 as D (7 bases). V was shortened by 1 base and J by 5 bases, with 18 bases between the two germline ends. The CDR3 loop spans 16 amino acids. Germline CDR1 reads WNHNN; CDR2 reads SYGVQD (reference sequence). The CDR3 reads CASSEFKDRGGDEQYF. The CDR3 DNA is TGCGCCAGCAGTGAGTTTAAGGACAGAGGGGGGGACGAGCAGTACTTC.

This rearrangement joins TRBV5-4 to TRBJ2-6; TRBD1 aligns across 8 bases. Germline CDR1 is SGHNT and CDR2 is YYREEE (reference sequence). With V trimmed by 4 bases and J by 0 bases, 12 bases remained unmatched. There are 19 residues in the CDR3. CDR3 sequence (DNA): TGTGCCAGCAGCCCGCCCGGGACAGGTCGGAGCTCTGGGGCCAACGTCCTGACTTTC. Protein product: CASSPPGTGRSSGANVLTF.

The chain joins TRBV9 to TRBJ2-7, with no clear D. Germline assignment: CDR1 SGDLS and CDR2 YYNGEE. The V and J ends lost 0 bases and 3 bases respectively, with 7 bases between them. The CDR3 sequence is 13 residues long. CDR3 nucleotides: TGTGCCAGCAGCGTAGATGTGGGCTACGAGCAGTACTTC. It yields the protein CASSVDVGYEQYF.

The V gene is TRBV7-8, the J gene TRBJ1-2; D remains ambiguous. V shed 1 base and J shed 3 bases, with 12 bases lying between them. CDR1 is SGHVS and CDR2 is FQNEAQ in the germline V gene. The CDR3 sequence is 15 residues long. CDR3 DNA sequence: TGTGCCAGCAGCTTAGTGCCACTGACTTACTATGGCTACACCTTC. This sequence encodes CASSLVPLTYYGYTF.

The chain joins TRBV2 to TRBJ1-5, with TRBD1 as a possible D gene (6 bases). This CDR3 contains 13 residues. CDR1 and CDR2 from the germline V gene are SNHLY and FYNNEI. V lost 8 bases and J 6 bases, leaving 14 bases between the germline ends. CDR3 DNA: TGTGCCAGCCGACAGGCCTACCTTCAGCCCCAGCATTTT. This translates into CASRQAYLQPQHF.

This clone has a handful of counts. The chain employs TRBV6-5 and TRBJ2-7; unclear D gene. The CDR3 has 12 amino acids. V lost 10 bases, J lost 4 bases, and 14 bases lay in between. From germline, CDR1 is MNHEY and CDR2 SVGAGI. The CDR3 nucleotides are TGTGCCACCCGACACTTCGGGTACGAGCAGTACTTC. It translates to CATRHFGYEQYF.

In nucleotides, the CDR3 is TGCGCCAGCAGCCTCGGACTAGCGGGGGGGGAGACCCAGTACTTC. Translating it yields CASSLGLAGGETQYF. The J gene is TRBJ2-5, the V gene TRBV4-1, with 15 bases lining up with TRBD2. The CDR3 contains 15 residues. Germline V lookup: CDR1 MGHRA, CDR2 YSYEKL. Trimming cost V 4 bases and J 5 bases; bases outside gene matches: 2.

The chain is built from TRBV10-1 and TRBJ1-1; D call uncertain. The CDR3 runs 14 residues. Germline V gene data show CDR1 as WNHNN and CDR2 as SYGVQD (reference sequence). V dropped 1 base and J dropped 2 bases, with 8 bases sitting between them. The CDR3 sequence: CASSELKGNTEAFF. CDR3 nucleotides: TGCGCCAGCAGTGAGTTAAAAGGTAACACTGAAGCTTTCTTT.

This chain links TRBV5-3 with TRBJ1-6, with TRBD1 matching 7 bases. TRBV5-3 is an ORF, and what it does is uncertain. The CDR3 sequence is 16 residues long. The junction had 5 bases not matched to a gene; V was cut back by 0 bases and J by 5 bases. The CDR3 spells CARSLVQGQDNSPLHF. DNA for the CDR3: TGTGCCAGAAGCTTGGTACAGGGGCAGGATAATTCACCCCTCCACTTT.

A single count supports this clone. This chain connects TRBV5-5 to TRBJ2-7; 11 bases are a match to TRBD1. V was pared by 4 bases and J by 6 bases, with 3 bases of the junction left unmatched. This CDR3 contains 13 residues. CDR1 and CDR2 (germline): SGHKS, YYEKEE (reference sequence). Written as DNA, the CDR3 is TGTGCCAGCAGCAAGGACAGGGGGCGCGAGCAGTACTTC. It specifies CASSKDRGREQYF. Full variable domain (outside the CDR3, taken from reference TRBV5-5 and TRBJ2-7): DAGVTQSPTHLIKTRGQQVTLRCSPISGHKSVSWYQQVLGQGPQFIFQYYEKEERGRGNFPDRFSARQFPNYSSELNVNALLLGDSALYLCASSKDRGREQYFGPGTRLTVT.

V gene TRBV28 combines with J gene TRBJ2-7; D is unclear. Per the germline V gene, CDR1 is MDHEN and CDR2 is SYDVKM. V gave up 6 bases and J gave up 4 bases, with 4 bases separating them. The CDR3 is made up of 10 amino acids. As DNA, the CDR3 is TGTGCCAGCAGCCGATACGAGCAGTACTTC. Translation: CASSRYEQYF.

CDR3 sequence reads: CASSLSGTDKQFF. Written as DNA, the CDR3 is TGTGCCAGCAGCTTGTCTGGGACAGATAAGCAGTTCTTC. This chain uses TRBV5-4 with TRBJ2-1; 7 nucleotides align to TRBD1. This CDR3 contains 13 residues. V trimming: 1 base; J trimming: 11 bases; junction bases outside the gene matches: 6. Germline V gene lookup returns CDR1 SGHNT and CDR2 YYREEE (reference sequence).

The chain employs TRBV6-6 and TRBJ1-2; a possible D gene is TRBD1 (6 bases). This CDR3 is 15 amino acids long. Germline V gives CDR1 MNHNY, CDR2 SVGAGI (reference sequence). V lost 5 bases to trimming and J lost 2 bases, with 15 bases between them. In nucleotides, the CDR3 is TGTGCCAGCAGTAGCCCAAGGGGGGGGAACTATGGCTACACCTTC. Its translation is CASSSPRGGNYGYTF.

This chain joins TRBV19 and TRBJ2-3, with D tentatively TRBD2 (5 bases). Between the trimmed V and J ends, which lost 7 bases and 2 bases, there was a span of 10 bases. This CDR3 region has 13 residues. The germline gives CDR1 LNHDA, CDR2 SQIVND (reference sequence). CDR3 coding DNA: TGTGCCAGTACCTCGGGGTTCACAGATACGCAGTATTTT. This gives the protein CASTSGFTDTQYF.